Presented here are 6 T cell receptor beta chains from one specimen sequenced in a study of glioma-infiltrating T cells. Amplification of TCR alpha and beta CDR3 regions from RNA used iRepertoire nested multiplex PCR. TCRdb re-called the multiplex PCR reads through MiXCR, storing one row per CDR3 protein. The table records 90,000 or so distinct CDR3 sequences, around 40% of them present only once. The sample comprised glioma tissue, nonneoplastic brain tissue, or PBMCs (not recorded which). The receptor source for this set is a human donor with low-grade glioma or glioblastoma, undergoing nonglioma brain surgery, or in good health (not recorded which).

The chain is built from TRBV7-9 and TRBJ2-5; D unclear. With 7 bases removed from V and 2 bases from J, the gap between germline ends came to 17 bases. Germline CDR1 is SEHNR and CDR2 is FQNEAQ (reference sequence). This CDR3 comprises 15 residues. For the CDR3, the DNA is TGTGCCAGCATCCTCGGGTCGGAGAAGCAAGAGACCCAGTACTTC. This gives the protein CASILGSEKQETQYF.

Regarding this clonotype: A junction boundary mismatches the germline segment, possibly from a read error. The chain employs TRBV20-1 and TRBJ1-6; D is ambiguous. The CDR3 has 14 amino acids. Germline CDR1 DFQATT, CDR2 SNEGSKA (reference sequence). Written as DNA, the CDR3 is TGCAGTGCTAGAGATTCAGCTAATAACTCACCCCTCTACTTT. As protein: CSARDSANNSPLYF.

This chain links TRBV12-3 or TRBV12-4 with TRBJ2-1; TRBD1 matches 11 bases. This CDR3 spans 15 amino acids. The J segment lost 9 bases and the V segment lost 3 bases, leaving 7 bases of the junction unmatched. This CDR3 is CASSFRVGTGGEQFF. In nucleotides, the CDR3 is TGTGCCAGCAGTTTTCGGGTCGGGACAGGGGGTGAGCAGTTCTTC.

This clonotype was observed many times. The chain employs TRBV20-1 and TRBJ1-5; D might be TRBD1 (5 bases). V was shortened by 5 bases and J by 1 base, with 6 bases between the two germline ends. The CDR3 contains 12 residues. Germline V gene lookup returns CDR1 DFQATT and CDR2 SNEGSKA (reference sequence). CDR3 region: CSAWDSNQPQHF. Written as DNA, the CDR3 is TGCAGTGCTTGGGACAGCAATCAGCCCCAGCATTTT.

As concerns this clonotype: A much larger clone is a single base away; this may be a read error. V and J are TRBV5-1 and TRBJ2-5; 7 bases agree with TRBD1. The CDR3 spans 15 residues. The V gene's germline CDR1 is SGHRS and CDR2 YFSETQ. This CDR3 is CASSEGQARQGTQYF. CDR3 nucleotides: TGCGCCAGCAGCGAAGGACAGGCCCGACAAGGGACCCAGTACTTC.

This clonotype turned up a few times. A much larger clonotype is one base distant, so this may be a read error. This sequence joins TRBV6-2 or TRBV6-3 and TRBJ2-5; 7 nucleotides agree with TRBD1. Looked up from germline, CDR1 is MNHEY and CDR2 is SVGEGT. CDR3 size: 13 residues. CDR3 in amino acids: CAISRQGQEAQYF. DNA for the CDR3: TGTGCCATCAGTCGACAGGGCCAAGAGGCCCAGTACTTC.